This is a list of T cell receptor beta chains from one sample in a study of blood T cells in healthy people across ages. From the 5' RACE reads, TCRdb called clonotypes with MiXCR, one entry per CDR3 protein. Here the sample spans hundreds of thousands of distinct CDR3 sequences, around 36% being singletons. Sample: blood. The receptors stem from a young man in good health. The CDR3 runs from the conserved cysteine through the conserved F or W. Fields, in order: CDR3 protein, CDR3 DNA, J gene, clone size, D gene, V gene. D genes are given only for firm matches. Clone sizes are given selectively: once, few, many, or a class where the clone is expanded.

CDR3: CASSQTGSLFSYGYTF; DNA: TGTGCCAGCAGCCAAACCGGGTCCCTCTTTTCCTATGGCTACACCTTC; J: TRBJ1-2; size: NA; D: NA; V: TRBV14
CDR3: CASSSRLQSFYNEQFF; DNA: TGTGCCAGCAGCTCCAGACTCCAGAGCTTCTACAATGAGCAGTTCTTC; J: TRBJ2-1; size: NA; D: NA; V: TRBV11-2
CDR3: CASRRRLTGEAFF; DNA: TGTGCCAGCAGGAGGCGGCTAACAGGAGAAGCTTTCTTT; J: TRBJ1-1; size: NA; D: NA; V: TRBV12-3/TRBV12-4
CDR3: CASSSWNYDYTF; DNA: TGTGCCAGCAGCTCCTGGAACTATGACTACACCTTC; J: TRBJ1-2; size: NA; D: NA; V: TRBV9
CDR3: CASSPSVPNQPQHF; DNA: TGTGCCAGCAGTCCCTCGGTCCCCAATCAGCCCCAGCATTTT; J: TRBJ1-5; size: few; D: NA; V: TRBV12-3/TRBV12-4
CDR3: CATRLSGNTIYF; DNA: TGTGCCACGAGGTTATCTGGAAACACCATATATTTT; J: TRBJ1-3; size: NA; D: NA; V: TRBV12-3/TRBV12-4
CDR3: CASSYRRGHRSSYEQYF; DNA: TGTGCCAGCAGTTACCGCCGGGGACACAGATCCTCCTACGAGCAGTACTTC; J: TRBJ2-7; size: NA; D: NA; V: TRBV6-2/TRBV6-3
CDR3: CASSSTGSSGNEQFF; DNA: TGTGCCAGCAGTTCGACAGGGAGCTCGGGCAATGAGCAGTTCTTC; J: TRBJ2-1; size: few; D: TRBD1; V: TRBV2
CDR3: CASSSTSSRGKNIQYF; DNA: TGTGCCAGCAGCTCGACTAGTTCCCGTGGCAAAAACATTCAGTACTTC; J: TRBJ2-4; size: NA; D: NA; V: TRBV7-9
CDR3: CASSRGGGCQPQHF; DNA: TGTGCCAGCAGCCGAGGAGGGGGTTGTCAGCCCCAGCATTTT; J: TRBJ1-5; size: NA; D: NA; V: TRBV6-6
CDR3: CASSSRDRGLGEQYF; DNA: TGTGCCAGCAGCTCTAGGGACAGGGGGCTGGGCGAGCAGTACTTC; J: TRBJ2-7; size: NA; D: TRBD1; V: TRBV12-3/TRBV12-4
CDR3: CASSVTGIQETQYF; DNA: TGTGCCAGCAGCGTTACGGGGATACAAGAGACCCAGTACTTC; J: TRBJ2-5; size: few; D: NA; V: TRBV9
CDR3: CASSKTSGGRDEQFF; DNA: TGTGCCAGCAGTAAAACTAGCGGGGGGAGAGATGAGCAGTTCTTC; J: TRBJ2-1; size: NA; D: TRBD2; V: TRBV6-6
CDR3: CASSPGLLGEKLFF; DNA: TGTGCCAGCAGCCCGGGACTTCTGGGCGAAAAACTGTTTTTT; J: TRBJ1-4; size: NA; D: NA; V: TRBV4-2
CDR3: CASSFFGDSLYEQYF; DNA: TGTGCCAGCAGCTTCTTTGGGGACAGCCTTTACGAGCAGTACTTC; J: TRBJ2-7; size: NA; D: TRBD1; V: TRBV7-8
CDR3: CASSRGQGTTYEQYF; DNA: TGCGCCAGCAGCCGTGGACAGGGTACCACCTACGAGCAGTACTTC; J: TRBJ2-7; size: many; D: TRBD1; V: TRBV4-1
CDR3: CVSSFRLVATYNEQFF; DNA: TGTGTCAGCAGTTTCCGACTAGTGGCGACCTACAATGAGCAGTTCTTC; J: TRBJ2-1; size: NA; D: NA; V: TRBV12-3/TRBV12-4
CDR3: CASSLGRGVGTDTQYF; DNA: TGCGCCAGCAGCTTGGGACGGGGGGTTGGCACAGATACGCAGTATTTT; J: TRBJ2-3; size: few; D: TRBD2; V: TRBV5-1
CDR3: CSANPGGRTEAFF; DNA: TGCAGTGCCAACCCAGGGGGCAGGACTGAAGCTTTCTTT; J: TRBJ1-1; size: NA; D: TRBD1; V: TRBV20-1
CDR3: CASRVDREEQFF; DNA: TGTGCCAGCAGAGTGGACAGGGAAGAGCAGTTCTTC; J: TRBJ2-1; size: few; D: TRBD1; V: TRBV2
CDR3: CASSLASGSNTGELFF; DNA: TGCGCCAGCAGCTTGGCCTCTGGCAGCAACACCGGGGAGCTGTTTTTT; J: TRBJ2-2; size: NA; D: NA; V: TRBV5-1
CDR3: CASSLGGTALRGELFF; DNA: TGTGCCAGCAGCCTTGGTGGGACTGCCCTTCGTGGGGAGCTGTTTTTT; J: TRBJ2-2; size: NA; D: NA; V: TRBV7-2
CDR3: CASRRGPYGYTF; DNA: TGTGCCAGCAGACGGGGACCCTATGGCTACACCTTC; J: TRBJ1-2; size: NA; D: NA; V: TRBV7-9
CDR3: CASSSGTGSHEQYF; DNA: TGTGCCAGCAGTTCCGGGACAGGGTCGCACGAGCAGTACTTC; J: TRBJ2-7; size: many; D: TRBD1; V: TRBV12-3/TRBV12-4
CDR3: CSARDPAQTNTEAFF; DNA: TGCAGTGCTAGAGATCCGGCTCAGACGAACACTGAAGCTTTCTTT; J: TRBJ1-1; size: NA; D: NA; V: TRBV20-1
CDR3: CANRPGLAASTDTQYF; DNA: TGTGCCAACAGACCGGGACTAGCGGCTAGCACAGATACGCAGTATTTT; J: TRBJ2-3; size: NA; D: TRBD2; V: TRBV9
CDR3: CASSLSGQRVYTF; DNA: TGTGCCAGCAGTTTATCGGGACAGCGAGTCTACACCTTC; J: TRBJ1-2; size: NA; D: TRBD1; V: TRBV27
CDR3: CASSGAGRYNEQFF; DNA: TGCGCCAGCAGCGGGGCGGGGCGGTACAATGAGCAGTTCTTC; J: TRBJ2-1; size: many; D: NA; V: TRBV4-3
CDR3: CASKLVLAGELFF; DNA: TGTGCCAGCAAGCTAGTATTAGCCGGGGAGCTGTTTTTT; J: TRBJ2-2; size: NA; D: NA; V: TRBV2
CDR3: CASSLWNEQFF; DNA: TGTGCCAGCAGTTTATGGAATGAGCAGTTCTTC; J: TRBJ2-1; size: many; D: NA; V: TRBV12-3/TRBV12-4
CDR3: CSVEGGAGNEQFF; DNA: TGCAGCGTTGAAGGGGGGGCCGGCAATGAGCAGTTCTTC; J: TRBJ2-1; size: many; D: NA; V: TRBV29-1
CDR3: CASSSLLAGGLGDTQYF; DNA: TGTGCCAGCAGCTCATTACTAGCGGGGGGGCTAGGGGATACGCAGTATTTT; J: TRBJ2-3; size: NA; D: TRBD2; V: TRBV7-2
CDR3: CAIERGAETQYF; DNA: TGTGCCATCGAGCGGGGTGCAGAGACCCAGTACTTC; J: TRBJ2-5; size: NA; D: TRBD2; V: TRBV2
CDR3: CSASPGPPGRYEQYF; DNA: TGCAGTGCTAGCCCCGGCCCCCCAGGGCGCTACGAGCAGTACTTC; J: TRBJ2-7; size: NA; D: NA; V: TRBV20-1
CDR3: CSAGNNNEKLFF; DNA: TGCAGTGCAGGGAATAATAATGAAAAACTGTTTTTT; J: TRBJ1-4; size: NA; D: NA; V: TRBV20-1
CDR3: CASSQDLLGIQYF; DNA: TGTGCCAGCAGCCAAGATCTTCTGGGCATTCAGTACTTC; J: TRBJ2-4; size: NA; D: NA; V: TRBV3-1
CDR3: CASSRRDRMLYEQYF; DNA: TGTGCCAGCAGTCGAAGGGACAGGATGTTGTACGAGCAGTACTTC; J: TRBJ2-7; size: NA; D: TRBD1; V: TRBV28
CDR3: CASNRGYQETQYF; DNA: TGTGCCAGCAACCGGGGTTACCAAGAGACCCAGTACTTC; J: TRBJ2-5; size: few; D: NA; V: TRBV6-5
CDR3: CASRGGFQETQYF; DNA: TGTGCCAGCAGGGGGGGGTTTCAAGAGACCCAGTACTTC; J: TRBJ2-5; size: few; D: TRBD2; V: TRBV12-3/TRBV12-4
CDR3: CTSSLGGVGTDTQYF; DNA: TGTACCAGCAGTTTAGGGGGAGTAGGCACAGATACGCAGTATTTT; J: TRBJ2-3; size: NA; D: NA; V: TRBV12-3/TRBV12-4
CDR3: CASSRIYGGYGYTF; DNA: TGTGCCAGCAGCCGTATCTATGGGGGATATGGCTACACCTTC; J: TRBJ1-2; size: NA; D: NA; V: TRBV27
CDR3: CASSYSGRKYGYTF; DNA: TGTGCCAGCTCCTACTCGGGGAGAAAATATGGCTACACCTTC; J: TRBJ1-2; size: few; D: NA; V: TRBV7-9
CDR3: CSAPLNTGDYGYTF; DNA: TGCAGTGCTCCCCTAAACACGGGGGACTATGGCTACACCTTC; J: TRBJ1-2; size: many; D: NA; V: TRBV20-1
CDR3: CASIFSTGELFF; DNA: TGTGCCAGCATTTTTTCGACCGGGGAGCTGTTTTTT; J: TRBJ2-2; size: NA; D: NA; V: TRBV12-3/TRBV12-4
CDR3: CASTLGWRGGFTGELFF; DNA: TGTGCCAGCACCCTGGGGTGGCGCGGGGGGTTTACCGGGGAGCTGTTTTTT; J: TRBJ2-2; size: NA; D: TRBD2; V: TRBV28
CDR3: CTSSQDRGGTQYF; DNA: TGTACCAGCAGCCAAGATAGGGGAGGGACCCAGTACTTC; J: TRBJ2-5; size: NA; D: NA; V: TRBV4-2
CDR3: CASSLVTAIDNYGYTF; DNA: TGTGCCAGCAGTTTAGTGACAGCTATCGATAACTATGGCTACACCTTC; J: TRBJ1-2; size: NA; D: NA; V: TRBV12-3/TRBV12-4
CDR3: CASRGLGGDTQYF; DNA: TGTGCCAGCAGGGGACTGGGGGGAGATACGCAGTATTTT; J: TRBJ2-3; size: once; D: NA; V: TRBV12-3/TRBV12-4
CDR3: CASSLFLGRGQETQFF; DNA: TGTGCCAGCAGTTTATTTTTGGGCCGGGGGCAAGAGACCCAGTTCTTC; J: TRBJ2-1; size: NA; D: NA; V: TRBV12-3/TRBV12-4
CDR3: CASSVGQFNEKLFF; DNA: TGTGCCAGCAGTGTCGGACAGTTTAATGAAAAACTGTTTTTT; J: TRBJ1-4; size: few; D: NA; V: TRBV12-3/TRBV12-4
CDR3: CASSSGTGGSTDTQYF; DNA: TGTGCCAGCAGCTCCGGGACAGGGGGTAGCACAGATACGCAGTATTTT; J: TRBJ2-3; size: few; D: TRBD1; V: TRBV12-3/TRBV12-4
CDR3: CASRSSGGGHTDTQYF; DNA: TGCGCCAGCCGCTCCTCAGGCGGGGGTCATACAGATACGCAGTATTTT; J: TRBJ2-3; size: many; D: TRBD2; V: TRBV4-3
CDR3: CASSGVRREAFF; DNA: TGTGCCAGCAGTGGGGTCAGGCGGGAAGCTTTCTTT; J: TRBJ1-1; size: once; D: NA; V: TRBV2
CDR3: CASSQGSGQSNQPQHF; DNA: TGCGCCAGCAGCCAAGGAAGCGGACAGAGCAATCAGCCCCAGCATTTT; J: TRBJ1-5; size: few; D: NA; V: TRBV4-1
CDR3: CASSLLGTGAYEQYF; DNA: TGTGCCAGCAGCTTGTTGGGGACAGGGGCCTACGAGCAGTACTTC; J: TRBJ2-7; size: many; D: TRBD1; V: TRBV5-4
CDR3: CASSSLGNNKQFF; DNA: TGTGCCAGCAGCTCGCTCGGAAACAATAAGCAGTTCTTC; J: TRBJ2-1; size: NA; D: NA; V: TRBV7-2
CDR3: CASSQTLLAENTDTQYF; DNA: TGTGCCAGCAGCCAAACTCTTCTAGCGGAGAACACAGATACGCAGTATTTT; J: TRBJ2-3; size: many; D: TRBD2; V: TRBV4-2
CDR3: CASSQGTSGDTSSYEQYF; DNA: TGCGCCAGCAGCCAAGGGACTAGCGGGGATACGAGCTCCTACGAGCAGTACTTC; J: TRBJ2-7; size: once; D: TRBD2; V: TRBV4-3
CDR3: CASSDGQNTEAFF; DNA: TGTGCCAGCAGCGACGGACAGAACACTGAAGCTTTCTTT; J: TRBJ1-1; size: few; D: NA; V: TRBV7-9
CDR3: CAWSGEGEAFF; DNA: TGTGCCTGGAGTGGAGAGGGTGAAGCTTTCTTT; J: TRBJ1-1; size: NA; D: NA; V: TRBV30